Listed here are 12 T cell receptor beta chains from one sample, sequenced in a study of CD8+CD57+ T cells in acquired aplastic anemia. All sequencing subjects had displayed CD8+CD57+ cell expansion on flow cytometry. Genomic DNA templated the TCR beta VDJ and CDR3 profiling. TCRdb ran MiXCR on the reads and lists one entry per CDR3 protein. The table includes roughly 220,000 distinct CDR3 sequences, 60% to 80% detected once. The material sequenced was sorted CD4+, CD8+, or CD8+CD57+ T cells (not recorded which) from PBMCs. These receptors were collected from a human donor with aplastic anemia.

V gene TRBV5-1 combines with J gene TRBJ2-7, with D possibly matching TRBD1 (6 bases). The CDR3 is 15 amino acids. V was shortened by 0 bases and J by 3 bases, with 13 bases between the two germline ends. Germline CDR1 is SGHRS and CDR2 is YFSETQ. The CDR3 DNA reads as TGCGCCAGCAGCTTGGATGCAGGGGCGAGCTACGAGCAGTACTTC. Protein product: CASSLDAGASYEQYF.

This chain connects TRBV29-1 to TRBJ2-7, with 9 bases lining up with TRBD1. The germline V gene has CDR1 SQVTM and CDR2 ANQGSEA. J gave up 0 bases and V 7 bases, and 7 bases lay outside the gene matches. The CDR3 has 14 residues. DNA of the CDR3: TGCAGCGCTTCTACAGGGGGCAACTCCTACGAGCAGTACTTC. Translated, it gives CSASTGGNSYEQYF.

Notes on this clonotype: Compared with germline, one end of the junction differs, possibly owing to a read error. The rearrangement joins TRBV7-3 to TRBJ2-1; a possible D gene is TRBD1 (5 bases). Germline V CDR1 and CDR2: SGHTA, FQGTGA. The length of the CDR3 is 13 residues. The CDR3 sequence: CASSRVGANEQFF. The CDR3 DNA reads TGTGCAAGCAGTAGGGTTGGGGCGAATGAGCAGTTCTTC. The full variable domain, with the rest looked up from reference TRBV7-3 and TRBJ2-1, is GAGVSQTPSNKVTEKGKYVELRCDPISGHTALYWYRQSLGQGPEFLIYFQGTGAADDSGLPNDRFFAVRPEGSVSTLKIQRTERGDSAVYLCASSRVGANEQFFGPGTRLTVL.

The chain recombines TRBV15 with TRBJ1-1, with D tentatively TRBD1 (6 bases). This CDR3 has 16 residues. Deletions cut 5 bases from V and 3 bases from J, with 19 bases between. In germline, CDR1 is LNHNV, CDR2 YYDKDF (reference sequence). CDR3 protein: CATSSRGGALDTEAFF. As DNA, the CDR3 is TGTGCCACCAGCTCCCGGGGGGGGGCGTTAGACACTGAAGCTTTCTTT.

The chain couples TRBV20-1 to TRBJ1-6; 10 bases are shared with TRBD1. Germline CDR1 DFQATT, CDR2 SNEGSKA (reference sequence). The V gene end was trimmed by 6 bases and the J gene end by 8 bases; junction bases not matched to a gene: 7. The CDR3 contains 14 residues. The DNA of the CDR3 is TGCAGTGCCCATCCGGGACAGGGGTATTCACCCCTCCACTTT. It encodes CSAHPGQGYSPLHF.

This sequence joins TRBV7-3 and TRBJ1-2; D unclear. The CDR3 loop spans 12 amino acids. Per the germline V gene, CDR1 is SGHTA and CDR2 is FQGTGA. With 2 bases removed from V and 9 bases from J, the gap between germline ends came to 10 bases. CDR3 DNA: TGTGCCAGCAGCTTAGCGGAAGGACGCTACACCTTC. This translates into CASSLAEGRYTF.

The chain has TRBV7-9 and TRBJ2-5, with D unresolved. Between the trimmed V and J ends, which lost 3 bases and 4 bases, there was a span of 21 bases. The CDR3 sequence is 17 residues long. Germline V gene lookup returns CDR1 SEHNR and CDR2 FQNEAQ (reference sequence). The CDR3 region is CASSLDRWQEPPETQYF. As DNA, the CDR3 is TGTGCCAGCAGCTTGGACCGGTGGCAAGAACCCCCAGAGACCCAGTACTTC.

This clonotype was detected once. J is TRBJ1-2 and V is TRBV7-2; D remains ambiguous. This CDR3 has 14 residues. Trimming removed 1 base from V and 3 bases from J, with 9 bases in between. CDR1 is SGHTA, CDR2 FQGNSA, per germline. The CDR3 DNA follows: TGTGCCAGCAGCTTAGTAGCTACGGACTATGGCTACACCTTC. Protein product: CASSLVATDYGYTF.

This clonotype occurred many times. The DNA for the CDR3 is TGTGCCAGCAGTTTACTCGGACGAGGGATCGAAACTAGCGGGTTCGTGGATACGCAGTATTTT. Translation: CASSLLGRGIETSGFVDTQYF. The chain joins TRBV9 to TRBJ2-3; 9 bases agree with TRBD2. Germline V gene sequence: CDR1 SGDLS, CDR2 YYNGEE. The CDR3 contains 21 residues. The trim removed 5 bases at V and 6 bases at J, leaving 28 bases unmatched.

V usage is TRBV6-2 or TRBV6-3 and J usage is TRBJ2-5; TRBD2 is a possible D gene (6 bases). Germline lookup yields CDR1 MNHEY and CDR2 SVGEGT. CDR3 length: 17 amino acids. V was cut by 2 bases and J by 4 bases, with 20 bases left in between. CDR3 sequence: CASSYQVGGSHRETQYF. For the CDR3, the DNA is TGTGCCAGCAGTTACCAAGTTGGGGGGTCCCATCGAGAGACCCAGTACTTC.

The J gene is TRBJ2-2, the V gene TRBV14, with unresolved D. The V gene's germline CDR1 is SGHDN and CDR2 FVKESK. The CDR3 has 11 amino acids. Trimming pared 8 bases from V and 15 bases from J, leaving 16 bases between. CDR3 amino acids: CASAQLGWMFF. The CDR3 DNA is TGTGCCAGCGCCCAGCTAGGGTGGATGTTTTTT.

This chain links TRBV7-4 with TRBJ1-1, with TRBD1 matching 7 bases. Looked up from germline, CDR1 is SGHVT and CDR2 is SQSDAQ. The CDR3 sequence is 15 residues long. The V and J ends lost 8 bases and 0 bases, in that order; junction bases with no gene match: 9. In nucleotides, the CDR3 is TGTGCCAGCGTTCCCGGGACAGAATTGAACACTGAAGCTTTCTTT. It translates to CASVPGTELNTEAFF.